This T cell receptor (beta chain) was identified during a study of shared clonotypes between healthy human individuals. The data were produced by immunoSEQ multiplex PCR, yet TCRdb's version contains in-frame clones alone and is incomplete. The sample has about 2,200,000 clones, just over 90% seen once. CD8 cells regarded as naive lacked CD45RO, were positively chosen for CCR7, and omitted terminally differentiated effector memory CD45RA+ cells. The CDR3 length is 15 residues. The ends lost 9 bases at V and 4 bases at J; junction bases unmatched: 13. Germline V lookup: CDR1 MDHEN, CDR2 SYDVKM. Overall study findings and caveats: In four donors, approximately 5% of naive CD4 clonotypes appeared in common.

Of note for this clone: Its antigen remains unknown.

The chain is built from TRBV28 and TRBJ2-3; TRBD1 aligns across 7 bases. The sequence came from a man younger than 30 in good health. Some clones in this sample may be carry-over from other donors' samples. Sequencing was performed on naive CD8+ T cells from PBMCs. The DNA of the CDR3 is TGTGCCAGTCTTAAGGGGGCGGAGGTCCCAGATACGCAGTATTTT. Translation gives CASLKGAEVPDTQYF.